The entry that follows covers one T cell receptor beta chain sequence. Its antigen is not known. This sample stems from a study of cytomegalovirus exposure and HLA in healthy donors. Study results and caveats: Within the 90 to 150 validation repertoires, first-cohort TCR clusters tended to co-occur, according to a later analysis. Rare TCR sequences dominated, though some public TCRs recurred in many donors.

Trimming pared 10 bases from V and 5 bases from J, leaving 23 bases between. CDR3 length: 15 residues. The germline V gene encodes CDR1 MDHEN and CDR2 SYDVKM. Generated by immunoSEQ multiplex PCR, the TCRdb table keeps only in-frame clones and is missing some. Of a few hundred thousand clones listed, more than 85% are singletons. What was sequenced was PBMCs. This sequence joins TRBV28 and TRBJ2-5; D is possibly TRBD1 (5 bases). This sequence was found in a man between 18 and 35 years old in good health and CMV-seropositive. CDR3 residues: CATTKGAPVSETQYF. CDR3 nucleotide sequence: TGTGCCACCACGAAAGGGGCGCCGGTATCGGAGACCCAGTACTTC. The variable domain in full, completed from reference TRBV28 and TRBJ2-5, reads DVKVTQSSRYLVKRTGEKVFLECVQDMDHENMFWYRQDPGLGLRLIYFSYDVKMKEKGDIPEGYSVSREKKERFSLILESASTNQTSMYLCATTKGAPVSETQYFGPGTRLLVL.